Listed below are T cell receptor beta chains from one sample, sequenced in a study of CD8+CD57+ T cells in acquired aplastic anemia. MiXCR, run by TCRdb on the reads, gives a single entry per CDR3 protein. The sample yields 150,000 to 200,000 distinct CDR3 sequences, around 47% seen once. Sequenced input: sorted CD4+, CD8+, or CD8+CD57+ T cells (not recorded which) from PBMCs. These receptors were collected from a human donor with aplastic anemia. The CDR3 runs from the conserved cysteine through the conserved F or W. The order of the fields is V gene, clone size, D gene, J gene, CDR3 protein, CDR3 DNA. The D gene is left open where the match is weak. Size tells how often a clone was seen (once, few, many) or the class of an expanded clone, and some rows leave it out.

TRBV10-3,few,TRBD1,TRBJ1-5,CATGQAMGGNQPQHF,TGTGCCACGGGACAGGCGATGGGGGGCAATCAGCCCCAGCATTTT
TRBV25-1,.,TRBD2,TRBJ2-1,CASSLVLAGTAFF,TGTGCCAGCAGCTTAGTCCTAGCGGGGACGGCGTTCTTC
TRBV15,.,TRBD2,TRBJ2-5,CATRRLAATQETQYF,TGTGCCACCAGGAGACTAGCGGCTACCCAAGAGACCCAGTACTTC
TRBV7-9,.,TRBD1,TRBJ1-6,CASSSTGGANSPLHF,TGTGCCAGCAGCTCGACAGGGGGCGCAAATTCACCCCTCCACTTT
TRBV19,.,TRBD2,TRBJ2-3,CSSGLAGVDTQYF,TGTTCCAGTGGACTAGCGGGAGTCGATACGCAGTATTTC
TRBV9,.,.,TRBJ2-1,CASSVGDYYNEQFF,TGTGCCAGCAGCGTAGGAGACTACTACAATGAGCAGTTCTTC
TRBV9,.,TRBD2,TRBJ2-1,CASSGGLAGQVGEQFF,TGTGCCAGCAGCGGTGGACTAGCGGGGCAAGTGGGGGAGCAGTTCTTC
TRBV7-7,.,TRBD1,TRBJ2-1,CASSLSGGGEQFF,TGTGCCAGCAGCTTATCAGGGGGCGGTGAGCAGTTCTTC
TRBV19,.,TRBD1,TRBJ2-2,CASSIRDRGRNTGELFF,TGTGCCAGTAGTATCCGGGACAGGGGGCGGAACACCGGGGAGCTGTTTTTT
TRBV19,.,.,TRBJ2-3,CASSLTFSTDTQYF,TGTGCCAGTAGCTTGACATTTAGCACAGATACGCAGTATTTT
TRBV10-3,.,TRBD1,TRBJ1-2,CAISGTGGSYGYTF,TGTGCCATCAGTGGGACAGGGGGCAGCTATGGCTACACCTTC
TRBV15,many,.,TRBJ2-6,CATGGEFLSGANVLTF,TGTGCCACCGGCGGAGAGTTTCTTTCTGGGGCCAACGTCCTGACTTTC
TRBV9,many,TRBD1,TRBJ2-5,CASSVGDRVQETQYF,TGTGCCAGCAGCGTGGGGGACAGGGTTCAAGAGACCCAGTACTTC
TRBV19,.,TRBD1,TRBJ1-5,CASFNPGQANQPQHF,TGTGCCAGTTTCAATCCGGGACAGGCTAATCAGCCCCAGCATTTT
TRBV30,.,TRBD2,TRBJ2-1,CAWTPGTSGFYNEQFF,TGTGCCTGGACCCCCGGGACTAGCGGGTTCTACAATGAGCAGTTCTTC
TRBV19,.,.,TRBJ1-5,CASSPRRYNQPQHF,TGTGCCAGTAGTCCTCGCAGGTACAATCAGCCCCAGCATTTT
TRBV19,many,TRBD1,TRBJ1-3,CASSLRTGETGNTIYF,TGTGCCAGTAGTCTCCGGACAGGGGAGACTGGAAACACCATATATTTT
TRBV3-1,.,.,TRBJ1-6,CASSQEIVAAGVSSPLHF,TGTGCCAGCAGCCAAGAGATCGTAGCGGCGGGGGTTAGTTCACCCCTCCACTTT